The 10 T cell receptor beta chains below all came from one sample that was sequenced in a study of prognosis after radiotherapy for stage I lung cancer. TCR beta CDR3 was amplified from genomic DNA by two-round multiplex PCR. The first PCR round targeted every TRBV and TRBJ gene with specific primers. TCRdb ran MiXCR on the multiplex PCR reads and lists one entry per CDR3 protein. The data show about 31,000 distinct CDR3 sequences, with 42% seen just once and over 15% held by the top ten. Sequencing was performed on PBMCs, taken before or after stereotactic body radiation therapy (not recorded which). All receptors derive from a donor aged 50 or older with non-small cell lung cancer.

As to this clonotype: This clone may be a read error of a much larger clone one base away. The gene calls are TRBV7-9 and TRBJ2-4; D unresolved. The germline V gene encodes CDR1 SEHNR and CDR2 FQNEAQ (reference sequence). This CDR3 spans 15 amino acids. In nucleotides, the CDR3 is TGTGCCAGCAGCTTCGACCGTTTAGCCAAAACCATTCAGTACTTC. Residues: CASSFDRLAKTIQYF.

The chain employs TRBV30 and TRBJ2-2; D gene uncertain. V dropped 0 bases and J dropped 1 base, with 3 bases sitting between them. CDR1 and CDR2 from the germline V gene are GTSNPN and SVGIG (reference sequence). This CDR3 is built from 13 residues. The CDR3 loop reads CAWSVRNTGELFF. CDR3 bases: TGTGCCTGGAGTGTGAGGAACACCGGGGAGCTGTTTTTT.

The chain is built from TRBV30 and TRBJ1-2; D unresolved. The CDR3 totals 12 residues. The germline gives CDR1 GTSNPN, CDR2 SVGIG (reference sequence). Trimming took 7 bases from V and 6 from J, leaving 15 bases between them. The CDR3 region has the DNA TGTGCCTCCACGAGAGGGTATAATGGCTACACCTTC. This translates into CASTRGYNGYTF.

There are many counts of this clonotype. The chain joins TRBV12-3 or TRBV12-4 to TRBJ2-1, with 12 bases aligning to TRBD2. J was trimmed by 4 bases and V by 5 bases; bases with no gene match: 6. This CDR3 has 16 amino acids. CDR3 sequence (DNA): TGTGCCAGCAGTCCTGCCGGGACTAGCGGGTACAATGAGCAGTTCTTC. It encodes CASSPAGTSGYNEQFF.

This sequence joins TRBV6-2 or TRBV6-3 and TRBJ2-3; a weak D match, TRBD1 (7 bases). Germline V gene data show CDR1 as MNHEY and CDR2 as SVGEGT. The CDR3 spans 20 residues. V shed 2 bases and J shed 4 bases, with 28 bases lying between them. CDR3 sequence reads: CASSYTKGARGVGQPDTQYF. CDR3 sequence (DNA): TGTGCCAGCAGTTACACCAAGGGCGCCAGGGGGGTTGGCCAGCCAGATACGCAGTATTTT.

This chain links TRBV12-3 or TRBV12-4 with TRBJ1-5; no clear D gene. Trimming shortened V by 2 bases and J by 1 base, and 6 bases separated the two germline ends. This CDR3 region has 14 residues. As DNA, the CDR3 is TGTGCCAGCAGTTTACGGGAGAGCAATCAGCCCCAGCATTTT. Its protein is CASSLRESNQPQHF.

In regard to this clonotype: A read error is likely here: a far larger clone is one base away. The CDR3 protein is CANRNGRGAFYEQYF. CDR3 DNA: TGTGCCAACAGAAACGGGCGGGGGGCTTTCTACGAGCAGTACTTC. The chain links TRBV6-4 to TRBJ2-7; 8 nucleotides line up with TRBD2. After removal of 10 bases from V and 3 bases from J, the junction contained 14 bases not matched to a gene. The CDR3 loop spans 15 amino acids. Germline values: CDR1 MRHNA, CDR2 SNTAGT.

With regard to this clonotype: A far larger clone differs by one base, so this is likely a read error. The chain recombines TRBV7-9 with TRBJ2-7, with TRBD2 matching over 9 bases. With 5 bases clipped from V and 7 bases from J, the junction kept 21 bases outside the gene matches. The CDR3 consists of 18 residues. CDR1 and CDR2 (germline): SEHNR, FQNEAQ (reference sequence). CDR3 bases: TGTGCCAGCAGCGGCAGGGTTAGGACTAGCGAAGGGTTTTTGGAGCAGTACTTC. Translation: CASSGRVRTSEGFLEQYF.

In this sample, this clonotype turned up many times. This sequence joins TRBV7-8 and TRBJ1-2; D gene ambiguous. Germline values: CDR1 SGHVS, CDR2 FQNEAQ. The CDR3 loop spans 13 amino acids. Trimming took 1 base from V and 9 from J, leaving 12 bases between them. The DNA of the CDR3 is TGTGCCAGCAGCTTAGGGCCAGATTCTAGCTACACCTTC. The encoded protein is CASSLGPDSSYTF.

By frequency in the sample, this clonotype is medium-sized. This sequence joins TRBV28 and TRBJ1-5, with no clear D. The CDR3 consists of 12 residues. Germline V CDR1 and CDR2: MDHEN, SYDVKM. Trimming shortened V by 8 bases and J by 2 bases, and 7 bases separated the two germline ends. Written as DNA, the CDR3 is TGTGCCAGCTCCGCCGGCAATCAGCCCCAGCATTTT. As protein: CASSAGNQPQHF.